This TCR beta chain is drawn from a study of blood T cell repertoires in COVID-19. Study as a whole: The study drew acute and convalescent COVID-19 samples from the United States, Italy and Spain. PBMCs, B-cell-depleted T cells, or T cells were the source of the cDNA or gDNA that made up the material.

With regard to this clone: The junction departs from germline at one end; a sequencing error may be responsible.

The germline gives CDR1 MDHEN, CDR2 SYDVKM. The CDR3 is 11 residues long. Authors' processing steps: Amplification with reference gene primers provided the estimates of nucleated cell counts. Using immunoSEQ multiplex PCR, the repertoire was profiled, and TCRdb retains in-frame clones only, with some absent. The V and J calls and clone size were taken over from that table, and D and trimming were inferred from the DNA. The profile shows 300,000 to 350,000 clones, 80% to 90% of them singletons. J is TRBJ2-7 and V is TRBV28; 7 bases agree with TRBD1. Sequencing was done on a sample of peripheral blood. The source is a man under 40 with active or convalescent COVID-19. CDR3 nucleotides: TGTGCCAGCAGTCCTAATCAGGGGGTCGACTTC. Translated, it gives CASSPNQGVDF. The whole variable domain, filled in from reference TRBV28 and TRBJ2-7, reads DVKVTQSSRYLVKRTGEKVFLECVQDMDHENMFWYRQDPGLGLRLIYFSYDVKMKEKGDIPEGYSVSREKKERFSLILESASTNQTSMYLCASSPNQGVDFGPGTRLTVT.